This note documents a single TCR beta chain sequence. This entry is derived from a study of blood T cell repertoires in COVID-19. Across the study: PBMCs, B-cell-depleted T cells, or T cells were the source of the cDNA or gDNA that made up the material.

Germline values: CDR1 MDHEN, CDR2 SYDVKM. This CDR3 is 17 amino acids long. Losses at the gene ends were 2 bases for V and 3 bases for J; bases not matched to a gene: 10. Sequenced by immunoSEQ multiplex PCR; TCRdb stores in-frame clones only, minus some. The sample holds 150,000 to 200,000 clones, around 88% seen once. Sequencing was carried out using PBMCs or T cells enriched from blood (not recorded which). V and J are TRBV28 and TRBJ2-3, with 8 bases identical to TRBD2. This clonotype was sampled from a woman in her 30s who had recovered from COVID-19. In DNA form, the CDR3 reads TGTGCCAGCAGTTTAGATAATAGCGGGGCCGGGACAGATACGCAGTATTTT. Encoded protein: CASSLDNSGAGTDTQYF.